The next 8 T cell receptor beta chains were all read from a single sample in a study of T cell responses to AZD1222 COVID-19 vaccine. Using immunoSEQ multiplex PCR, the repertoire was profiled, and TCRdb retains in-frame clones only, with some absent. Counted here are about 140,000 clones, 90% occurring once; the ten biggest clones make up around 3.7%. This material consisted of peripheral blood, taken on day 0 of AZD1222 vaccination. These receptors all come from an adult in good health.

The V call is TRBV18, the J call TRBJ1-4; D unclear. In germline, CDR1 is KGHSH, CDR2 LQKENI. There are 16 residues in the CDR3. Trimming removed 0 bases from V and 0 bases from J, with 8 bases in between. The CDR3 DNA reads TGTGCCAGCTCACCACCGTCCGGTGCAACTAATGAAAAACTGTTTTTT. Its translation: CASSPPSGATNEKLFF.

This clone was recorded only once. This rearrangement joins TRBV5-1 to TRBJ2-1; TRBD1 agrees at 8 bases. Germline CDR1 SGHRS, CDR2 YFSETQ. With V trimmed by 4 bases and J by 8 bases, 5 bases remained unmatched. The length of the CDR3 is 13 residues. The CDR3 DNA reads TGCGCCAGCAGCGGTACAGGGGGTCATGAGCAGTTCTTC. Protein product: CASSGTGGHEQFF.

The rearrangement joins TRBV7-2 to TRBJ2-7, with 8 bases that match TRBD1. The CDR3 is made up of 15 amino acids. Trimming at V came to 1 base and at J to 2 bases, leaving 4 bases not matched to a gene. Germline lookup yields CDR1 SGHTA and CDR2 FQGNSA. The DNA for the CDR3 is TGTGCCAGCAGCTTAGGGGGACAGGTGACCTACGAGCAGTACTTC. This sequence encodes CASSLGGQVTYEQYF.

The sample holds one count of this clone. The chain recombines TRBV25-1 with TRBJ2-3; TRBD2 might be the D (5 bases). Per the germline V gene, CDR1 is MGHDK and CDR2 is SYGVNS. This CDR3 comprises 14 residues. Trimming took 5 bases from V and 7 from J, leaving 16 bases between them. The CDR3, as DNA: TGTGCCAGCAGTAGGAGGCACTCGGGAAATACGCAGTATTTT. It is translated as CASSRRHSGNTQYF. The full variable domain, with the rest looked up from reference TRBV25-1 and TRBJ2-3, is EADIYQTPRYLVIGTGKKITLECSQTMGHDKMYWYQQDPGMELHLIHYSYGVNSTEKGDLSSESTVSRIRTEHFPLTLESARPSHTSQYLCASSRRHSGNTQYFGPGTRLTVL.

This chain uses TRBV19 with TRBJ1-2, with 9 bases lining up with TRBD1. CDR3 length equals 16 residues. Germline CDR1 LNHDA, CDR2 SQIVND (reference sequence). V lost 6 bases, J lost 4 bases, and 12 bases stayed unmatched. The CDR3 DNA sequence: TGTGCCAGTAGCGGGGACAGGGATAGGGACCGCTATGGCTACACCTTC. It specifies CASSGDRDRDRYGYTF.

CDR3 nucleotides: TGCGCCAGCAGCTTAGACAGGGGCGCACCGTACTTC. Amino acid sequence: CASSLDRGAPYF. J is TRBJ2-5 and V is TRBV5-1, with 8 positions matching TRBD1. The junction had 7 bases not matched to a gene; V was cut back by 2 bases and J by 13 bases. CDR3 length: 12 amino acids. The germline gives CDR1 SGHRS, CDR2 YFSETQ.

The chain recombines TRBV5-4 with TRBJ2-3; 7 nucleotides agree with TRBD1. Trimming cost V 4 bases and J 0 bases; bases outside gene matches: 5. The CDR3 spans 15 residues. The germline V gene encodes CDR1 SGHNT and CDR2 YYREEE (reference sequence). CDR3 nucleotide sequence: TGTGCCAGCAGCACGTGGGACAGCAGCACAGATACGCAGTATTTT. Amino acid sequence: CASSTWDSSTDTQYF.

The J gene is TRBJ1-2, the V gene TRBV13, with a possible D match to TRBD1 (6 bases). Germline V lookup: CDR1 PRHDT, CDR2 FYEKMQ (reference sequence). This CDR3 has 14 residues. Trimming took 6 bases from V and 2 from J, leaving 13 bases between them. CDR3 region: CASRVSTGNYGYTF. CDR3 nucleotides: TGTGCCAGCAGAGTATCAACAGGGAACTATGGCTACACCTTC.